Below are 14 T cell receptor beta chains sequenced from a single sample in a study of cytomegalovirus exposure and HLA in healthy donors. The PCR ran on 60 Vbeta and 13 Jbeta primers. Clones were read by immunoSEQ multiplex PCR, and TCRdb kept only the in-frame ones, dropping some. Its table lists approximately 58,000 clones. The sample comprised PBMCs. Receptor source: a man aged 18 to 35 in good health and CMV-seropositive.

The chain combines TRBV28 with TRBJ1-2, with TRBD1 identical over 8 bases. Germline-derived CDR1 and CDR2 are MDHEN and SYDVKM. V was clipped by 6 bases and J by 7 bases; unmatched bases: 7. This CDR3 contains 13 residues. CDR3 nucleotides: TGTGCCAGCAGACTAGGACAGGGAGGTGGCTACACCTTC. This gives the protein CASRLGQGGGYTF.

The V gene is TRBV7-2, the J gene TRBJ2-1, with D uncertain. This CDR3 is 12 amino acids long. V was shortened by 5 bases and J by 10 bases, with 12 bases between the two germline ends. Germline values: CDR1 SGHTA, CDR2 FQGNSA. The CDR3 DNA reads TGTGCCAGCAGCCCGTATCGAGGCGAGCAGTTCTTC. Its translation is CASSPYRGEQFF.

The chain is built from TRBV9 and TRBJ2-3; 12 nucleotides align to TRBD2. Germline loops: CDR1 SGDLS, CDR2 YYNGEE. The CDR3 runs to 18 residues. V was pared by 2 bases and J by 3 bases, with 10 bases of the junction left unmatched. CDR3 sequence (DNA): TGTGCCAGCAGCGTTCGACCCGGACTAGCGGGATCGACAGATACGCAGTATTTT. Protein product: CASSVRPGLAGSTDTQYF.

The genes are TRBV5-1 and TRBJ2-3, with D uncertain. The CDR3 is 13 amino acids. Germline CDR1 SGHRS, CDR2 YFSETQ. V was shortened by 5 bases and J by 8 bases, with 15 bases between the two germline ends. The CDR3, as DNA: TGCGCCAGCAGGACTGAGGTGTCGGGTACGCAGTATTTT. This sequence encodes CASRTEVSGTQYF.

The CDR3 protein is CASSLNPLASGANVLTF. DNA for the CDR3: TGTGCCAGCAGCTTAAACCCACTTGCCTCTGGGGCCAACGTCCTGACTTTC. This chain uses TRBV7-3 with TRBJ2-6; D is uncertain. V gave up 1 base and J gave up 0 bases, with 10 bases separating them. The CDR3 spans 17 residues. The germline gives CDR1 SGHTA, CDR2 FQGTGA.

J is TRBJ1-1 and V is TRBV9; tentatively, D is TRBD1 (6 bases). V lost 0 bases and J lost 3, with 6 bases in between. This CDR3 contains 13 residues. Germline loops: CDR1 SGDLS, CDR2 YYNGEE. As DNA, the CDR3 is TGTGCCAGCAGCGTAGGGACAGACACTGAAGCTTTCTTT. It codes for CASSVGTDTEAFF.

V usage is TRBV28 and J usage is TRBJ1-5; TRBD1 agrees at 10 bases. Germline-derived CDR1 and CDR2 are MDHEN and SYDVKM. Trimming cost V 4 bases and J 3 bases; bases outside gene matches: 9. CDR3 length equals 17 residues. CDR3 amino acids: CASSSTGTGALNQPQHF. DNA of the CDR3: TGTGCCAGCAGTTCAACCGGGACAGGGGCCCTCAATCAGCCCCAGCATTTT.

The genes are TRBV19 and TRBJ1-2; the match to TRBD1 covers 11 bases. The J segment lost 8 bases and the V segment lost 3 bases, leaving 8 bases of the junction unmatched. The CDR3 runs to 15 residues. CDR1 and CDR2 from the germline V gene are LNHDA and SQIVND (reference sequence). CDR3 nucleotides: TGTGCCAGTAGTATCCTCGGGACAGGGGGACGGGGCTACACCTTC. This sequence encodes CASSILGTGGRGYTF.

This chain joins TRBV11-2 and TRBJ2-5, with 7 bases lining up with TRBD2. The V gene's germline CDR1 is SGHAT and CDR2 FQNNGV. With 1 base clipped from V and 1 base from J, the junction kept 9 bases outside the gene matches. The CDR3 is made up of 17 amino acids. The CDR3 bases are TGTGCCAGCAGCTTAGGTCTAGCGGACTACCTCCAAGAGACCCAGTACTTC. This encodes CASSLGLADYLQETQYF.

The chain links TRBV11-2 to TRBJ1-5; 7 bases are shared with TRBD1. The germline CDR1 and CDR2 sequences are SGHAT and FQNNGV. This CDR3 is 12 amino acids long. The ends lost 5 bases at V and 5 bases at J; junction bases unmatched: 0. The CDR3 sequence: CASSQGDQPQHF. CDR3 DNA: TGTGCCAGCAGCCAGGGGGATCAGCCCCAGCATTTT.

The CDR3 DNA is TGTGCCAGCAGTGAATATTTCACACGGGGGGACACCCGTTCACCCCTCCACTTT. Translating gives CASSEYFTRGDTRSPLHF. The chain carries TRBV25-1 and TRBJ1-6; tentative D call: TRBD1 (6 bases). The CDR3 contains 18 residues. The germline V gene encodes CDR1 MGHDK and CDR2 SYGVNS. The V end was cut by 0 bases, the J end by 9 bases, with 21 bases between.

The V gene is TRBV19, the J gene TRBJ1-1; 11 nucleotides align to TRBD1. Germline V gene lookup returns CDR1 LNHDA and CDR2 SQIVND (reference sequence). This CDR3 is 15 amino acids long. V lost 7 bases, J lost 1 base, and 5 bases stayed unmatched. In nucleotides, the CDR3 is TGTGCCAGTATGGACAGGGGGCTCGGGAACACTGAAGCTTTCTTT. It codes for CASMDRGLGNTEAFF. Drawing the rest from reference TRBV19 and TRBJ1-1, the complete variable domain is DGGITQSPKYLFRKEGQNVTLSCEQNLNHDAMYWYRQDPGQGLRLIYYSQIVNDFQKGDIAEGYSVSREKKESFPLTVTSAQKNPTAFYLCASMDRGLGNTEAFFGQGTRLTVV.

V and J are TRBV7-3 and TRBJ2-3; 11 bases agree with TRBD2. This CDR3 comprises 16 residues. Germline V lookup: CDR1 SGHTA, CDR2 FQGTGA. Losses at the gene ends were 4 bases for V and 6 bases for J; bases not matched to a gene: 9. In DNA, the CDR3 is TGTGCCAGCAGCTCCATAGCGGGAGGGCCCCTGGATACGCAGTATTTT. Protein product: CASSSIAGGPLDTQYF.

The rearrangement links TRBV18 to TRBJ1-2; 8 bases agree with TRBD1. The length of the CDR3 is 16 residues. V gave up 4 bases and J gave up 5 bases; unmatched junction bases: 12. Germline CDR1 KGHSH, CDR2 LQKENI. The CDR3 region is CASSLQGAGNLYGYTF. The CDR3 DNA sequence: TGTGCCAGCTCACTTCAGGGGGCTGGAAATTTATATGGCTACACCTTC.